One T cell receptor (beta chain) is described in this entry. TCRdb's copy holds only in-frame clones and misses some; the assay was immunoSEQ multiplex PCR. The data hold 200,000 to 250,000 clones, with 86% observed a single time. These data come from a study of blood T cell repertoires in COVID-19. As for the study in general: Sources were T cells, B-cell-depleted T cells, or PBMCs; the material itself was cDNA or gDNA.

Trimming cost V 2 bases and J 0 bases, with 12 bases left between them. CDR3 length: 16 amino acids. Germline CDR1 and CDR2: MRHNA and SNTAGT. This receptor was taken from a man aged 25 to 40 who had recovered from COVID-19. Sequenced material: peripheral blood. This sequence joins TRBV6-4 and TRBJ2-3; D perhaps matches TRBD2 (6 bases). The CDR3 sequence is CASSDGRTTSTDTQYF. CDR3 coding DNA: TGTGCCAGCAGTGACGGCAGGACTACTAGCACAGATACGCAGTATTTT.